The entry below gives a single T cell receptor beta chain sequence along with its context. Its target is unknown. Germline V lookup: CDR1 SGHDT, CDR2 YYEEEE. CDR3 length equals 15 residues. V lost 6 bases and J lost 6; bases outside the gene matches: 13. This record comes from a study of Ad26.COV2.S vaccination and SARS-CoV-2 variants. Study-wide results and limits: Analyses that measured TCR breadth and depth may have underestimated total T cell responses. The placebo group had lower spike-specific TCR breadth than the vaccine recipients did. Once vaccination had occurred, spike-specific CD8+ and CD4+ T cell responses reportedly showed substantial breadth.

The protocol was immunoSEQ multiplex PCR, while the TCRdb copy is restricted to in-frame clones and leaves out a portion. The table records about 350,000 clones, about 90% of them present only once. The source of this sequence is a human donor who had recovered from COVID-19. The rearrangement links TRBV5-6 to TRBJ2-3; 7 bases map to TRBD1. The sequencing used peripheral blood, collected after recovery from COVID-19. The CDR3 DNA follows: TGTGCCAGCACCGTACAGGGGTGGAGTTGGGATACGCAGTATTTT. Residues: CASTVQGWSWDTQYF.